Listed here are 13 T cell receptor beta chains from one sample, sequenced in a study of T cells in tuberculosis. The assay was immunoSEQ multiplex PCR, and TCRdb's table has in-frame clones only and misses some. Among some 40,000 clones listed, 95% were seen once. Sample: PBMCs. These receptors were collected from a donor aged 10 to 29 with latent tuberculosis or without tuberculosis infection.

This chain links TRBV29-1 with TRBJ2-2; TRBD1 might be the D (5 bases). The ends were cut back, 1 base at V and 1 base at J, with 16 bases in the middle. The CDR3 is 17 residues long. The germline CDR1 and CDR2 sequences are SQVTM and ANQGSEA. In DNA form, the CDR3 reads TGCAGCGTTGAAGTTTCGAAAGGACATAAGAACACCGGGGAGCTGTTTTTT. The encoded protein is CSVEVSKGHKNTGELFF.

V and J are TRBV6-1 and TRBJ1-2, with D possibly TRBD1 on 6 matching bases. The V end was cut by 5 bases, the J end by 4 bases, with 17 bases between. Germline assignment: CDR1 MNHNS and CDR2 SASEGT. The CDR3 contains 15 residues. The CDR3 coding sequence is TGTGCCAGCAGTCCCGCTGGGGGCAGATCCTATGGCTACACCTTC. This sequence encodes CASSPAGGRSYGYTF.

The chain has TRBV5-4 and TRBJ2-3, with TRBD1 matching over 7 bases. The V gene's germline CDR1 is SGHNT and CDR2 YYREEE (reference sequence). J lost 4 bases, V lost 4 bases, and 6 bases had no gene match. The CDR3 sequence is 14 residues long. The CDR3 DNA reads TGTGCCAGCAGCGTCAGAGGGGGCGCAGATACGCAGTATTTT. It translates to CASSVRGGADTQYF. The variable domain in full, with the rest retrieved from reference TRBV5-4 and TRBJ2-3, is ETGVTQSPTHLIKTRGQQVTLRCSSQSGHNTVSWYQQALGQGPQFIFQYYREEENGRGNFPPRFSGLQFPNYSSELNVNALELDDSALYLCASSVRGGADTQYFGPGTRLTVL.

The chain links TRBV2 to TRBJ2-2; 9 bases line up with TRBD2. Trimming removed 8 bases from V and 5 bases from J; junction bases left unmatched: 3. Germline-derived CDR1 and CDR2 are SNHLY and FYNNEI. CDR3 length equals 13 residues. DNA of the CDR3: TGTGCCAGCGTGGGACTAGCTACCGGGGAGCTGTTTTTT. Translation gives CASVGLATGELFF.

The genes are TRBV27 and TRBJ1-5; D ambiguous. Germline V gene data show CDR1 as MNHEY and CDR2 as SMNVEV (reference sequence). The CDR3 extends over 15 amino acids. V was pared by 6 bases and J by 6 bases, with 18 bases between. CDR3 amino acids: CASSEFSGGSQPQHF. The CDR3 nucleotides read TGTGCCAGCAGCGAATTCTCAGGTGGAAGTCAGCCCCAGCATTTT.

The CDR3 sequence is CATLHSGGNYEQYF. The CDR3 DNA sequence: TGTGCCACCCTCCACTCCGGGGGGAACTACGAGCAGTACTTC. The rearrangement links TRBV25-1 to TRBJ2-7, with 7 bases fitting TRBD2. J was trimmed by 3 bases and V by 10 bases; bases with no gene match: 12. The CDR3 sequence is 14 residues long. The germline CDR1 and CDR2 sequences are MGHDK and SYGVNS.

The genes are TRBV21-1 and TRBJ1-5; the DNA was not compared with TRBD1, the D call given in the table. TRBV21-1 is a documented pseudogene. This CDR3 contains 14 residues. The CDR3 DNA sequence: TGTGCCAGCAACGACGACAGGGGAAATCAGCCCCAGCATTTT. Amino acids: CASNDDRGNQPQHF.

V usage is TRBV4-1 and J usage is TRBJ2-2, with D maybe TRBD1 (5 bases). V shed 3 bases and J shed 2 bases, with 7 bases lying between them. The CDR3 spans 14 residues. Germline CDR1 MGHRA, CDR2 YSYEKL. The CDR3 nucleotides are TGCGCCAGCAGCCACAGGGCCAACACCGGGGAGCTGTTTTTT. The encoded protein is CASSHRANTGELFF.

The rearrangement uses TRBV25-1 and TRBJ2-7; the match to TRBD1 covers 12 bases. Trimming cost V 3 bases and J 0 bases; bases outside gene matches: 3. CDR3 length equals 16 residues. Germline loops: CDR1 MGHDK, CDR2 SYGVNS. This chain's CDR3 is CASSEGTGGISYEQYF. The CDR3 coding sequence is TGTGCCAGCAGTGAGGGGACAGGGGGCATCTCCTACGAGCAGTACTTC.

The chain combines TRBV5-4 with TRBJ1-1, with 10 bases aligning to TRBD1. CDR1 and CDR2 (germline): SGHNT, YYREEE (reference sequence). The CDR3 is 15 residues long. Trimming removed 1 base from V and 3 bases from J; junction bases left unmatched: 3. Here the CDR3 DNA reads TGTGCCAGCAGCTTGACCGGGACAGGGGACACTGAAGCTTTCTTT. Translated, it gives CASSLTGTGDTEAFF.

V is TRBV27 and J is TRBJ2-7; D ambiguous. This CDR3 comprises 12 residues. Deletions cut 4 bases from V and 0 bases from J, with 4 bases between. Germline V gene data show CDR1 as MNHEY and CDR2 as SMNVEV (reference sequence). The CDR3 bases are TGTGCCAGCAGTTCCCTCTCCTACGAGCAGTACTTC. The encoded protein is CASSSLSYEQYF.

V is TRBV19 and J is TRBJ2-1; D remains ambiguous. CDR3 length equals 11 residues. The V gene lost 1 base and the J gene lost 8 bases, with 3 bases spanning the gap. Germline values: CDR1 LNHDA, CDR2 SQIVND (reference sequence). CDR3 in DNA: TGTGCCAGTAGTATAGCGTATGAGCAGTTCTTC. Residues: CASSIAYEQFF.

The CDR3 is CASSFIRKNIQYF. CDR3 nucleotides: TGTGCCAGCAGCTTTATCCGTAAAAACATTCAGTACTTC. This chain connects TRBV5-8 to TRBJ2-4; D call uncertain. The CDR3 loop spans 13 amino acids. Between the trimmed V and J ends, which lost 2 bases and 4 bases, there was a span of 7 bases. Germline values: CDR1 SGHTS, CDR2 YDEGEE.